Listed below are T cell receptor beta chains from one sample, sequenced in a study of blood T cell repertoires in COVID-19. Data came from immunoSEQ multiplex PCR; TCRdb stores just in-frame clones and leaves some out. Among roughly 450,000 clones listed, less than 95% were seen once. Sequences were obtained from PBMCs or T cells enriched from blood (not recorded which). These receptors originate from a young man who had recovered from COVID-19. Both conserved end residues are part of each CDR3. Fields, in order: J gene, V gene, CDR3 protein.

J: TRBJ1-5
V: TRBV7-9
CDR3: CASSPPGGKWQPQHF

J: TRBJ1-2
V: TRBV28
CDR3: CASSTRDGLTRGYTF

J: TRBJ1-2
V: TRBV2
CDR3: CASSVEETGLVGYTF

J: TRBJ1-1
V: TRBV29-1
CDR3: CSVERGGDTEAFF

J: TRBJ2-1
V: TRBV7-9
CDR3: CASSPTSGEQFF

J: TRBJ2-2
V: TRBV19
CDR3: CASSAELNTGELFF

J: TRBJ1-2
V: TRBV19
CDR3: CASSISLRQGANYGYTF

J: TRBJ2-3
V: TRBV5-1
CDR3: CASSLAPGQFTDTQYF

J: TRBJ2-5
V: TRBV10-2
CDR3: CASSESGVAGKQETQYF

J: TRBJ1-1
V: TRBV12-3/TRBV12-4
CDR3: CASSLGQAIEAFF

J: TRBJ2-1
V: TRBV30
CDR3: CAWTSTRTSGTWSEQFF

J: TRBJ2-6
V: TRBV24-1
CDR3: CATSDSDPAGDGANVLTF

J: TRBJ1-4
V: TRBV9
CDR3: CASSVGSGNLLANEKLFF

J: TRBJ1-5
V: TRBV3-1/TRBV3-2
CDR3: CASSQRGGDSNQPQHF

J: TRBJ1-2
V: TRBV20-1
CDR3: CSASNPPGTSAGYTF

J: TRBJ2-1
V: TRBV19
CDR3: CASSISQAGVSNEQFF

J: TRBJ1-6
V: TRBV27
CDR3: CASSLRGNSPLHF

J: TRBJ2-2
V: TRBV3-1/TRBV3-2
CDR3: CASSQDRQVFGGELFF

J: TRBJ1-1
V: TRBV18
CDR3: CASSPLDRGNTEAFF

J: TRBJ2-5
V: TRBV18
CDR3: CASSLTSGDQETQYF

J: TRBJ2-6
V: TRBV10-3
CDR3: CAISESEAGGAGANVLTF

J: TRBJ1-2
V: TRBV19
CDR3: CASNRGLDYGYTF

J: TRBJ2-3
V: TRBV5-4
CDR3: CASSPGQGTDTQYF

J: TRBJ2-1
V: TRBV5-4
CDR3: CASSLEGLAGGWEQFF

J: TRBJ2-7
V: TRBV7-9
CDR3: CASSRSGHSYEQYF

J: TRBJ1-2
V: TRBV28
CDR3: CASSPPGPSYGYTF

J: TRBJ1-2
V: TRBV29-1
CDR3: CSPVGRDNYGYTF

J: TRBJ2-1
V: TRBV27
CDR3: CASSFRGPQGSNEQFF

J: TRBJ1-1
V: TRBV9
CDR3: CASSVAPGHRNTEAFF

J: TRBJ1-6
V: TRBV28
CDR3: CASSLPDSANSPLHF

J: TRBJ2-2
V: TRBV27
CDR3: CASSLQGAGELFF

J: TRBJ1-5
V: TRBV18
CDR3: CASSLGRGEDSNQPQHF

J: TRBJ1-1
V: TRBV15
CDR3: CATSRATAMNTEAFF

J: TRBJ1-1
V: TRBV7-6
CDR3: CASSAPITGVVTEAFF

J: TRBJ1-2
V: TRBV27
CDR3: CASSLSQGYGYTF

J: TRBJ1-1
V: TRBV7-9
CDR3: CASSITPGQGRTEAFF

J: TRBJ2-1
V: TRBV6-5
CDR3: CASSYSGTDEQFF

J: TRBJ1-5
V: TRBV19
CDR3: CASTKFPRTGSNQPQHF

J: TRBJ1-1
V: TRBV6-5
CDR3: CATVDRNTEAFF

J: TRBJ1-6
V: TRBV3-1/TRBV3-2
CDR3: CASSQGEGRYSPLHF

J: TRBJ2-5
V: TRBV5-6
CDR3: CASSPVAGGQETQYF

J: TRBJ2-2
V: TRBV9
CDR3: CASSAYGQGGTGELFF

J: TRBJ1-2
V: TRBV27
CDR3: CASSLLGGSLNYGYTF

J: TRBJ1-5
V: TRBV2
CDR3: CASSARGRGQPQHF

J: TRBJ1-6
V: TRBV5-1
CDR3: CASSLLADGNSPLHF

J: TRBJ1-6
V: TRBV2
CDR3: CASSLGQGGSPLHF

J: TRBJ1-3
V: TRBV28
CDR3: CASSLQGRDTIYF

J: TRBJ2-5
V: TRBV19
CDR3: CASSIGGQGETQYF

J: TRBJ2-1
V: TRBV7-9
CDR3: CASTRPGLAALSSYNEQFF

J: TRBJ1-4
V: TRBV4-1
CDR3: CASSRRATGLGEKLFF

J: TRBJ1-5
V: TRBV30
CDR3: CAWSAGQGIYQPQHF

J: TRBJ2-3
V: TRBV29-1
CDR3: CSVDPSGGLDWPIEDTQYF